This T cell receptor (beta chain) was captured by sequencing in a study of siplizumab effects on memory and regulatory T cells. Study results and caveats: In siplizumab conditions, mappable alloreactive CD4+ clones averaged 68.8% Treg-derived, against around 28% in controls. Tregs that proliferated in siplizumab cultures did not have their suppressive function confirmed.

The protocol was immunoSEQ multiplex PCR, while the TCRdb copy is restricted to in-frame clones and leaves out a portion. The data show tens of thousands of clones, about 97% seen once. Comments on this clone: Its antigen is not known.

The TCR comes from a human donor in good health. The sequenced sample was naive CD4+ T cells sorted from blood.

The CDR3 is CASSFRGAYEQYF. CDR3 nucleotides: TGTGCCAGCAGTTTTCGGGGAGCCTACGAGCAGTACTTC. J is TRBJ2-7 and V is TRBV27, with D tentatively TRBD2 (5 bases). Germline CDR1 MNHEY, CDR2 SMNVEV (reference sequence). With 3 bases removed from V and 2 bases from J, the gap between germline ends came to 8 bases. The CDR3 contains 13 residues.